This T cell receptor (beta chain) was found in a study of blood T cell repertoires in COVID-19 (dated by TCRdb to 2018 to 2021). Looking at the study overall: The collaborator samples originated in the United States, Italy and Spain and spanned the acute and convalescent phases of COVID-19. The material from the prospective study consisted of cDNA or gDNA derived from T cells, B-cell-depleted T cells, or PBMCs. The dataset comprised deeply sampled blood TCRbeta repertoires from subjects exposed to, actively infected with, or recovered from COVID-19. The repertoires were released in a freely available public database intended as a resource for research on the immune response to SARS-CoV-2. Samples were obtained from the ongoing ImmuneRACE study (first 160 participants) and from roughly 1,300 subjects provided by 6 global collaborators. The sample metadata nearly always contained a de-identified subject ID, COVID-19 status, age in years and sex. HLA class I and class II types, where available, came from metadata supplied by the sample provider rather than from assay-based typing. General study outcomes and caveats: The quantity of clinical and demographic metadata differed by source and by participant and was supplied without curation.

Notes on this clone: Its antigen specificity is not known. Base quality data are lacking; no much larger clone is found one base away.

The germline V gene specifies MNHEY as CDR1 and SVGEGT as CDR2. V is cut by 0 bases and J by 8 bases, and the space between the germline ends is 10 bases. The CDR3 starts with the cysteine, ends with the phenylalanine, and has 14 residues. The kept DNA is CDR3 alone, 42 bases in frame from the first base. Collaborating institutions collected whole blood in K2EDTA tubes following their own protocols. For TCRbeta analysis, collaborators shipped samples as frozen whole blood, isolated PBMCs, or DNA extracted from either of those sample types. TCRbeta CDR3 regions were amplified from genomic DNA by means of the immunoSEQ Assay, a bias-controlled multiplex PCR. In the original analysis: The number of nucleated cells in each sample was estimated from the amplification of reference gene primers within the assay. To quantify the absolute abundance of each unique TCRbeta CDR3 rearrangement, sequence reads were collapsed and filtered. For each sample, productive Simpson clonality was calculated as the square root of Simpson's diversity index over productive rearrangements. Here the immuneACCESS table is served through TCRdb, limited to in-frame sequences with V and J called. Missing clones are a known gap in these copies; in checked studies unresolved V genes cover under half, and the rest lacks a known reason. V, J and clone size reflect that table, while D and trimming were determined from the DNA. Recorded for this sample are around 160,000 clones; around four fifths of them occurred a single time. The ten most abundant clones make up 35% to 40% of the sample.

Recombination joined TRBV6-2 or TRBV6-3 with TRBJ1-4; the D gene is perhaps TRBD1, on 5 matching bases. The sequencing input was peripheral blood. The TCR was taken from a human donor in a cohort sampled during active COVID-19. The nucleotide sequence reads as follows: TGTGCCAGCAGTTACTCCCGGGACTACGAAAAACTGTTTTTT. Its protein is CASSYSRDYEKLFF.